This T cell receptor (beta chain) was obtained from a study of T cells after yellow fever vaccination. With respect to this clonotype: Its antigen is currently unknown.

CDR3 length: 16 amino acids. CDR1 and CDR2 (germline): MNHEY, SVGEGT. The V end lost 5 bases, the J end lost 0 bases, and 13 bases lay between the germline ends. Study-wide results and caveats: Primary-vaccination clones mostly resurfaced post-booster (just under 98% CD4, roughly 90% CD8).

Synthesis of TCR cDNA relied on 5'RACE template switching, which attached a universal primer site and UMIs. TCRdb fed the 5' RACE reads into MiXCR, producing one record per CDR3 protein. This table has about 340,000 distinct CDR3 sequences, 8.7% appearing once. The rearrangement uses TRBV6-2 or TRBV6-3 and TRBJ2-2; weak D call: TRBD1 (5 bases). This receptor was identified in a man in his late teens or twenties who received the YFV17D yellow fever vaccine. Sequences were derived from PBMCs, sampled on the day of the first yellow fever vaccination. The CDR3 protein is CASSLWGKSNTGELFF. The DNA for the CDR3 is TGTGCCAGCAGTCTCTGGGGCAAATCGAACACCGGGGAGCTGTTTTTT.